The 13 T cell receptor beta chains presented below share a single source sample, sequenced in a study of CD8+CD57+ T cells in acquired aplastic anemia. Patients picked for sequencing had shown CD8+CD57+ cell expansion detected by flow cytometry. Genomic DNA provided the template from which TCR beta VDJ and CDR3 profiles were obtained. TCRdb reanalysed the reads using MiXCR and keeps one entry per CDR3 protein. The sample holds about 260,000 distinct CDR3 sequences, approximately 86% seen once. Sequencing input: sorted CD4+, CD8+, or CD8+CD57+ T cells (not recorded which) from PBMCs. These receptor sequences come from a human donor with aplastic anemia.

With regard to this clonotype: This CDR3 is missing its conserved last phenylalanine or tryptophan, likely due to a read error. The rearrangement links TRBV9 to TRBJ1-1; weak D call: TRBD1 (5 bases). CDR1 is SGDLS, CDR2 YYNGEE, per germline. The CDR3 runs 15 residues. CDR3 bases: TGTGCCAGCAGCTTAGATCTGACAGCGAACTCTGAAGCTTTCTCT. This gives the protein CASSLDLTANSEAFS.

Notes on this clonotype: This is likely a read error, given that the CDR3 carries no conserved phenylalanine or tryptophan at its end. The chain recombines TRBV7-9 with TRBJ2-3, with TRBD2 matching 7 bases. With 3 bases clipped from V and 10 bases from J, the junction kept 7 bases outside the gene matches. The CDR3 totals 13 residues. Germline assignment: CDR1 SEHNR and CDR2 FQNEAQ (reference sequence). The CDR3 reads CASSFETSGAQYY. Here the CDR3 DNA reads TGTGCCAGCAGCTTTGAAACCAGCGGGGCGCAGTATTAT.

The chain links TRBV7-9 to TRBJ2-7; D call uncertain. V lost 6 bases and J 3 bases, leaving 18 bases between the germline ends. This CDR3 has 15 residues. Germline CDR1 reads SEHNR; CDR2 reads FQNEAQ (reference sequence). The CDR3 loop is CASSEIQPLHYEQYF. The CDR3 DNA is TGTGCCAGCAGTGAGATACAGCCCCTGCACTACGAGCAGTACTTC.

The rearrangement links TRBV7-9 to TRBJ2-3; TRBD2 aligns across 10 bases. Trimming removed 3 bases from V and 13 bases from J; junction bases left unmatched: 13. The CDR3 runs 15 residues. CDR1 is SEHNR and CDR2 is FQNEAQ in the germline V gene (reference sequence). CDR3 DNA sequence: TGTGCCAGCAGCTTTCAAAGCAGCGGGGGGGACGATGAGTATTTT. This codes for CASSFQSSGGDDEYF.

This clonotype was counted a single time. Lacking the conserved final phenylalanine or tryptophan, this CDR3 likely reflects a read error. The DNA is left out, because the CDR3 cannot be placed on it with certainty; the CDR3 is given as TCRdb lists it. The rearrangement joins TRBV7-8 to TRBJ2-3; the D call of TRBD2 is as the table states it, not checked on the DNA. The length of the CDR3 is 13 amino acids, counting both ends. CDR1 SGHVS and CDR2 FQNEAQ come from the germline V gene. CDR3 region: CASGFAGGPEPQY.

Points on this clonotype: Likely a read error: the CDR3 ends without its conserved phenylalanine or tryptophan. The DNA is left out, because the CDR3 cannot be placed on it with certainty; the CDR3 is given as TCRdb lists it. This rearrangement joins TRBV13 to TRBJ2-7; TRBD1, the D gene given by the table, was not confirmed from the DNA. The CDR3 numbers 14 amino acids, ends counted. CDR1 PRHDT and CDR2 FYEKMQ come from the germline V gene (reference sequence). The CDR3 sequence is CASSSRGRGLDYYY.

About this clonotype: An end of the junction differs from the germline gene, which may be a read error. The chain combines TRBV7-8 with TRBJ2-1; 7 bases align to TRBD2. The CDR3 is 13 residues long. The germline CDR1 and CDR2 sequences are SGHVS and FQNEAQ. CDR3 nucleotide sequence: TGTGCCAGCAGCTTTGCGGGGGTCCCTGATAAGTTCTTT. Translation gives CASSFAGVPDKFF. The full variable domain, in which reference TRBV7-8 and TRBJ2-1 provide the parts outside the CDR3, is GAGVSQSPRYKVAKRGQDVALRCDPISGHVSLFWYQQALGQGPEFLTYFQNEAQLDKSGLPSDRFFAERPEGSVSTLKIQRTQQEDSAVYLCASSFAGVPDKFFGPGTRLTVL.

For this clonotype: The conserved final phenylalanine or tryptophan is absent from the CDR3, which likely points to a read error. The DNA is left out, because the CDR3 cannot be placed on it with certainty; the CDR3 is given as TCRdb lists it. The chain links TRBV7-9 to TRBJ1-2; TRBD1, the table's D call, lacks a check against the DNA. The CDR3 has 13 amino acids, counting both end residues. Germline loops: CDR1 SEHNR, CDR2 FQNEAQ (reference sequence). This CDR3 is CASSSAQGGGYTY.

The chain is built from TRBV9 and TRBJ2-1; no clear D. The CDR3 spans 14 residues. Germline values: CDR1 SGDLS, CDR2 YYNGEE. Trimming pared 2 bases from V and 7 bases from J, leaving 13 bases between. The CDR3 DNA reads as TGTGCCAGCAGCGTCGGGCCCGCCCGAAATGAGCAGTTCTTC. Its protein is CASSVGPARNEQFF.

On this clonotype itself: Germline and junction disagree at one end, which may indicate a read error. The chain couples TRBV29-1 to TRBJ1-1; D is ambiguous. Germline V lookup: CDR1 SQVTM, CDR2 ANQGSEA. The CDR3 is 12 amino acids. DNA of the CDR3: TGCAGCCTTGATAGAGGAAACACTCAAGCTTTCTTT. It codes for CSLDRGNTQAFF.

About this clonotype itself: Germline and junction disagree at one end, which may indicate a read error. The rearrangement links TRBV7-2 to TRBJ2-1; D is undetermined. CDR1 is SGHTA, CDR2 FQGNSA, per germline. CDR3 size: 14 residues. The CDR3 is CASSSASVYGEPFF. In DNA form, the CDR3 reads TGTGCCAGCAGTTCCGCGTCGGTCTATGGCGAGCCGTTCTTC.

The chain employs TRBV20-1 and TRBJ2-5; D possibly corresponds to TRBD1 (5 bases). The germline V gene has CDR1 DFQATT and CDR2 SNEGSKA (reference sequence). CDR3 size: 11 residues. V dropped 6 bases and J dropped 0 bases, with 5 bases sitting between them. CDR3 in amino acids: CSAQDQETQYF. CDR3 coding DNA: TGCAGTGCACAGGACCAAGAGACCCAGTACTTC.

This rearrangement joins TRBV7-8 to TRBJ1-6; D is unclear. The CDR3 contains 17 residues. Germline-derived CDR1 and CDR2 are SGHVS and FQNEAQ. V dropped 3 bases and J dropped 9 bases, with 21 bases sitting between them. DNA of the CDR3: TGTGCCAGCAGCTTGCGGCTCCCCGGCCCAGCTTCTTCACCCCTCCACTTT. Protein sequence: CASSLRLPGPASSPLHF.